Following are 30 T cell receptor beta chains from one sample sequenced in a study. Cells sorted as Tregs were CD4+, CD25+ and CD127-/low. From the 5' RACE reads, TCRdb called clonotypes with MiXCR, one entry per CDR3 protein. This table has approximately 11,000 distinct CDR3 sequences, over 15% appearing once. Sequencing input: Tregs sorted from a lymph node. Receptors originate from a female donor with breast cancer.

This clonotype appeared a few times. The chain is built from TRBV7-2 and TRBJ2-6, with a possible D match to TRBD1 (5 bases). Per germline, CDR1 SGHTA and CDR2 FQGNSA. V was pared by 3 bases and J by 4 bases, with 13 bases between. This CDR3 is 16 amino acids long. The CDR3 spells CASSLVSGAGANVLTF. In nucleotides, the CDR3 is TGTGCCAGCAGCTTGGTTTCTGGGGCAGGGGCCAACGTCCTGACTTTC.

This clonotype was counted only a few times. Since a much larger clone is just one base distant, this may be a read error. The V call is TRBV7-2, the J call TRBJ1-6, with D unclear. Germline V gene lookup returns CDR1 SGHTA and CDR2 FQGNSA. The ends were cut back, 1 base at V and 10 bases at J, with 11 bases in the middle. The CDR3 has 14 residues. This CDR3 reads CASSLVECYSPLHF. The CDR3 DNA sequence: TGTGCCAGCAGCTTAGTGGAGTGTTACTCACCCCTCCACTTT.

The chain couples TRBV18 to TRBJ2-1, with a weak D call TRBD1 (5 bases). Germline CDR1 reads KGHSH; CDR2 reads LQKENI. This CDR3 region has 13 residues. V was clipped by 0 bases and J by 9 bases, with 9 bases between them. The CDR3 region has the DNA TGTGCCAGCTCACCACCTGACAGCATTGAGCAGTTCTTC. Translating it yields CASSPPDSIEQFF.

This clonotype appeared many times. This sequence joins TRBV18 and TRBJ1-6; D uncertain. Germline CDR1 reads KGHSH; CDR2 reads LQKENI. Trimming cost V 4 bases and J 3 bases, with 1 base left between them. CDR3 length equals 12 residues. The CDR3 DNA sequence: TGTGCCAGCTCACACTATAATTCACCCCTCCACTTT. Its translation is CASSHYNSPLHF.

The table lists this clonotype with many counts. The J gene is TRBJ2-5, the V gene TRBV19; 7 positions agree with TRBD1. The CDR3 loop spans 13 amino acids. Germline assignment: CDR1 LNHDA and CDR2 SQIVND (reference sequence). V trimming: 6 bases; J trimming: 5 bases; junction bases outside the gene matches: 6. CDR3 nucleotides: TGTGCCAGTAGCAGACAGGGCGGGGAGACCCAGTACTTC. Translated, it gives CASSRQGGETQYF.

As regards this clonotype: The junction departs from germline at one end; a sequencing error may be responsible. The V gene is TRBV20-1, the J gene TRBJ2-3; D ambiguous. The V gene's germline CDR1 is DFQATT and CDR2 SNEGSKA (reference sequence). CDR3 length: 11 amino acids. The CDR3 DNA reads TGCAGTGCTAGCGGCGCAGATACGCAGTACTTT. Translating it yields CSASGADTQYF.

This clonotype is termed medium-sized. The chain combines TRBV4-2 with TRBJ2-1; maybe TRBD2 (5 bases). Germline assignment: CDR1 LGHNA and CDR2 YNFKEQ. V lost 1 base to trimming and J lost 5 bases, with 12 bases between them. The CDR3 is made up of 15 amino acids. This CDR3 is CASSQGTGTNNEQFF. In nucleotides, the CDR3 is TGTGCCAGCAGCCAAGGAACGGGAACGAACAATGAGCAGTTCTTC.

This clonotype was found a few times. This may come from a read error, since a much larger clone is one base off. The chain recombines TRBV20-1 with TRBJ2-2; D may be TRBD1 (6 bases). CDR3 length: 15 residues. From germline, CDR1 is DFQATT and CDR2 SNEGSKA (reference sequence). CDR3 protein: CSAREAGVSAGEPFF. The CDR3 DNA reads TGCAGTGCTAGAGAGGCAGGGGTATCTGCCGGGGAGCCGTTTTTT.

This clonotype was recorded a few times. Here the CDR3 reads CASSFGWTEAFF. The CDR3, as DNA: TGTGCCAGCAGTTTCGGATGGACTGAAGCTTTCTTT. The rearrangement links TRBV12-3 or TRBV12-4 to TRBJ1-1; D gene unclear. The CDR3 sequence is 12 residues long. Trimming removed 3 bases from V and 5 bases from J, with 7 bases in between.

This clonotype is deemed medium-sized (0.01 to 0.1%). The V call is TRBV5-1, the J call TRBJ1-1, with TRBD1 identical over 11 bases. V was pared by 3 bases and J by 0 bases, with 4 bases of the junction left unmatched. The CDR3 runs to 16 residues. From germline, CDR1 is SGHRS and CDR2 YFSETQ. The DNA of the CDR3 is TGCGCCAGCAGCTCGGACAGGGGGCTCATGAACACTGAAGCTTTCTTT. It yields the protein CASSSDRGLMNTEAFF. The full variable domain, rest sourced from reference TRBV5-1 and TRBJ1-1, is KAGVTQTPRYLIKTRGQQVTLSCSPISGHRSVSWYQQTPGQGLQFLFEYFSETQRNKGNFPGRFSGRQFSNSRSEMNVSTLELGDSALYLCASSSDRGLMNTEAFFGQGTRLTVV.

This clonotype was seen more than once but under ten times. The J gene is TRBJ2-6, the V gene TRBV30; 13 nucleotides agree with TRBD2. Trimming removed 4 bases from V and 0 bases from J; junction bases left unmatched: 15. The CDR3 is made up of 21 amino acids. The V gene's germline CDR1 is GTSNPN and CDR2 SVGIG (reference sequence). CDR3 residues: CAWKPWGGGTSGISGANVLTF. The CDR3 DNA sequence: TGTGCCTGGAAGCCGTGGGGTGGGGGGACTAGCGGGATCTCTGGGGCCAACGTCCTGACTTTC.

This clonotype was picked up a small number of times. A read error is possible here, since a much larger clone lies one base away. V and J are TRBV4-1 and TRBJ2-6, with D perhaps matching TRBD1 (5 bases). The germline gives CDR1 MGHRA, CDR2 YSYEKL. CDR3 length: 11 amino acids. CDR3 nucleotides: TGCGCTCGTTCTGGGGCCAACATCCTGACTTTC. Encoded protein: CARSGANILTF.

Points on this clonotype: Here the CDR3 omits its conserved ending phenylalanine or tryptophan, so a read error is the likely source. The chain joins TRBV7-2 to TRBJ2-4; 7 bases fit TRBD1. Trimming removed 3 bases from V and 0 bases from J; junction bases left unmatched: 5. The CDR3 has 16 residues. CDR1 is SGHTA and CDR2 is FQGNSA in the germline V gene. The CDR3 spells CASSFTGALAKNIQYS. CDR3 in DNA: TGTGCCAGCAGCTTCACAGGGGCCCTAGCCAAAAACATTCAGTACTCC.

This clonotype is medium-sized in the sample. The chain links TRBV9 to TRBJ2-3; D gene ambiguous. The CDR3 is 13 residues long. Deletions cut 3 bases from V and 0 bases from J, with 5 bases between. CDR1 and CDR2 (germline): SGDLS, YYNGEE. CDR3 amino acids: CASSAISTDTQYF. The CDR3 bases are TGTGCCAGCAGCGCCATTAGCACAGATACGCAGTATTTT.

Turning to this clonotype: The conserved closing phenylalanine or tryptophan is absent in this CDR3, likely reflecting a read error. This chain uses TRBV7-2 with TRBJ2-5, with 12 bases lining up with TRBD2. Germline lookup yields CDR1 SGHTA and CDR2 FQGNSA. This CDR3 is built from 16 residues. The CDR3 region is CASGLRLAGGGETQYS. DNA of the CDR3: TGTGCCAGCGGCTTAAGGCTAGCGGGAGGGGGGGAGACCCAGTACTCC.

This clonotype is medium-sized in the sample. The chain uses TRBV10-3 and TRBJ1-6, with D perhaps TRBD1 (5 bases). From germline, CDR1 is ENHRY and CDR2 SYGVKD. The CDR3 has 13 amino acids. V lost 6 bases and J 6 bases, leaving 9 bases between the germline ends. The CDR3 DNA sequence: TGTGCCATCAGGGGGGGTAGTAATTCACCCCTCCACTTT. Amino acids: CAIRGGSNSPLHF.

Relative to its sample, this clonotype is medium-sized. This chain connects TRBV29-1 to TRBJ2-1; 7 nucleotides align to TRBD1. Germline V gives CDR1 SQVTM, CDR2 ANQGSEA. After removal of 3 bases from V and 10 bases from J, the junction contained 6 bases not matched to a gene. CDR3 size: 12 residues. The CDR3 spells CSVDGPRGEQFF. CDR3 sequence (DNA): TGCAGCGTTGATGGACCCAGGGGGGAGCAGTTCTTC.

This clonotype has just a few counts. A much more abundant neighbour one base away suggests this may be a read error. The rearrangement uses TRBV29-1 and TRBJ2-5; D may be TRBD1 (6 bases). The CDR3 is made up of 14 amino acids. CDR1 and CDR2 (germline): SQVTM, ANQGSEA. The ends were cut back, 7 bases at V and 4 bases at J, with 19 bases in the middle. CDR3 coding DNA: TGCAGCGGTTCGATCAGGGGAGTTGGAGAGACCCAGTACTTC. Translation: CSGSIRGVGETQYF. The entire variable domain, with the rest obtained from reference TRBV29-1 and TRBJ2-5, is as follows: SAVISQKPSRDICQRGTSLTIQCQVDSQVTMMFWYRQQPGQSLTLIATANQGSEATYESGFVIDKFPISRPNLTFSTLTVSNMSPEDSSIYLCSGSIRGVGETQYFGPGTRLLVL.

This clonotype turned up a few times. A much larger clone is a single base away; this may be a read error. The J gene is TRBJ2-1, the V gene TRBV20-1, with unresolved D. Between the trimmed V and J ends, which lost 6 bases and 9 bases, there was a span of 15 bases. The CDR3 sequence is 12 residues long. Per germline, CDR1 DFQATT and CDR2 SNEGSKA (reference sequence). In DNA form, the CDR3 reads TGCAGTGCGGAATCTAGTTCCTTTGAGCAGTTCTTC. Its protein product is CSAESSSFEQFF.

This clonotype is labeled medium-sized (0.01 to 0.1%). V usage is TRBV5-1 and J usage is TRBJ1-2; 7 bases align to TRBD1. J gave up 4 bases and V 4 bases, and 7 bases lay outside the gene matches. Germline values: CDR1 SGHRS, CDR2 YFSETQ. CDR3 length: 14 amino acids. The CDR3 region has the DNA TGCGCCAGCAGCACAGAGGGACAGATCTATGGCTACACCTTC. This encodes CASSTEGQIYGYTF.

This clonotype was detected only a few times. V and J are TRBV4-2 and TRBJ1-5; D remains ambiguous. The CDR3 is 14 amino acids. V was trimmed by 4 bases and J by 9 bases, leaving 16 bases between them. From germline, CDR1 is LGHNA and CDR2 YNFKEQ. The CDR3 spells CASSPPERGRPQHF. DNA for the CDR3: TGTGCCAGCAGCCCCCCCGAGCGGGGTCGGCCCCAGCATTTT.

In its sample, this clonotype ranks as large (0.1 to 1%). V gene TRBV7-9 combines with J gene TRBJ2-1, with TRBD2 identical over 8 bases. Germline assignment: CDR1 SEHNR and CDR2 FQNEAQ (reference sequence). This CDR3 is 15 amino acids long. The V segment lost 5 bases and the J segment 5 bases; nucleotides outside the gene matches: 8. Written as DNA, the CDR3 is TGTGCCAGCAGCGTCCCGGGACTAGGGAACAATGAGCAGTTCTTC. This codes for CASSVPGLGNNEQFF.

Relative to its sample, this clonotype is medium-sized (0.01 to 0.1%). The rearrangement links TRBV5-1 to TRBJ1-1; no firm D call. The V and J ends lost 0 bases and 0 bases respectively, with 9 bases between them. The CDR3 contains 15 residues. The V gene's germline CDR1 is SGHRS and CDR2 YFSETQ. The CDR3 spells CASSLGRLMNTEAFF. Here the CDR3 DNA reads TGCGCCAGCAGCTTGGGCCGACTCATGAACACTGAAGCTTTCTTT. The variable domain in full, with the rest retrieved from reference TRBV5-1 and TRBJ1-1, is KAGVTQTPRYLIKTRGQQVTLSCSPISGHRSVSWYQQTPGQGLQFLFEYFSETQRNKGNFPGRFSGRQFSNSRSEMNVSTLELGDSALYLCASSLGRLMNTEAFFGQGTRLTVV.

This clonotype was picked up one time. The gene calls are TRBV21-1 and TRBJ1-2. TRBV21-1 is a known pseudogene. This CDR3 has 22 residues. The CDR3 sequence: CASSKDISLCRGVIGRRYGYTF. CDR3 in DNA: TGTGCCAGCAGCAAAGATATCAGTTTATGTCGGGGAGTTATTGGCCGAAGATATGGCTACACCTTC.

This clonotype was recorded many times. This rearrangement joins TRBV18 to TRBJ1-1, with D possibly TRBD1 on 5 matching bases. The germline V gene has CDR1 KGHSH and CDR2 LQKENI. V was cut by 3 bases and J by 1 base, with 12 bases left in between. The CDR3 runs to 15 residues. In nucleotides, the CDR3 is TGTGCCAGCTCACCGGGATCGGGGACGAACACTGAAGCTTTCTTT. Protein: CASSPGSGTNTEAFF.

This clonotype was counted ten times or more. The chain is built from TRBV2 and TRBJ1-1; 11 bases map to TRBD1. The ends lost 4 bases at V and 4 bases at J; junction bases unmatched: 2. The CDR3 runs to 14 residues. Germline V gives CDR1 SNHLY, CDR2 FYNNEI. DNA for the CDR3: TGTGCCAGCAGTGGGGGGACAGGGGGCACTGAAGCTTTCTTT. Amino acid sequence: CASSGGTGGTEAFF. The full variable domain, in which reference TRBV2 and TRBJ1-1 provide the parts outside the CDR3, is EPEVTQTPSHQVTQMGQEVILRCVPISNHLYFYWYRQILGQKVEFLVSFYNNEISEKSEIFDDQFSVERPDGSNFTLKIRSTKLEDSAMYFCASSGGTGGTEAFFGQGTRLTVV.

In its sample, this clonotype is medium-sized (0.01 to 0.1%). The rearrangement uses TRBV5-1 and TRBJ1-1; a possible D gene is TRBD1 (5 bases). The CDR3 length is 14 residues. V was cut by 3 bases and J by 2 bases, with 11 bases left in between. Germline V gene lookup returns CDR1 SGHRS and CDR2 YFSETQ. CDR3 loop: CASSSGGVNTEAFF. The CDR3, as DNA: TGCGCCAGCAGCTCGGGGGGGGTTAACACTGAAGCTTTCTTT. Supplemented by reference TRBV5-1 and TRBJ1-1, the full variable domain reads KAGVTQTPRYLIKTRGQQVTLSCSPISGHRSVSWYQQTPGQGLQFLFEYFSETQRNKGNFPGRFSGRQFSNSRSEMNVSTLELGDSALYLCASSSGGVNTEAFFGQGTRLTVV.

Of note for this clonotype: A much larger clone sits a single nucleotide away, making a read error possible. The V gene is TRBV5-1, the J gene TRBJ2-7, with 9 bases fitting TRBD2. Trimming at V came to 4 bases and at J to 7 bases, leaving 12 bases not matched to a gene. CDR1 and CDR2 (germline): SGHRS, YFSETQ. The CDR3 is 15 residues long. In nucleotides, the CDR3 is TGCGCCAGCAGCCAAACATTAGCGGGGGAGCCGGAGCAGTACTTC. It codes for CASSQTLAGEPEQYF.

This clonotype is medium-sized within its sample. V gene TRBV6-1 combines with J gene TRBJ1-5; D is possibly TRBD1 (6 bases). CDR1 is MNHNS and CDR2 is SASEGT in the germline V gene. V lost 6 bases and J lost 5, with 17 bases in between. The CDR3 sequence is 15 residues long. This CDR3 is CASSPDGTSDQPQHF. Written as DNA, the CDR3 is TGTGCCAGCAGCCCTGACGGGACATCTGATCAGCCCCAGCATTTT.

This clonotype is categorized as medium-sized. This chain uses TRBV6-5 with TRBJ1-6; 12 nucleotides line up with TRBD1. V lost 0 bases, J lost 7 bases, and 7 bases stayed unmatched. Germline V gene data show CDR1 as MNHEY and CDR2 as SVGAGI. The CDR3 extends over 18 amino acids. The CDR3 DNA reads TGTGCCAGCAGTTACTCGTCACCGGGACAGGGGGCAAATTCACCCCTCCACTTT. It codes for CASSYSSPGQGANSPLHF.